One T cell receptor beta chain is described in this entry. A far larger clone differs by one base, so this is likely a read error. Specified time point: newly diagnosed GD, antithyroid drugs for less than 3 months. Extracted RNA from PBMCs served as the source of the TCR library. Germline V gene lookup returns CDR1 LGHDT and CDR2 YNNKEL (reference sequence). The V gene end was trimmed by 8 bases and the J gene end by 10 bases; junction bases not matched to a gene: 6. The CDR3 has 13 amino acids. Combining iRepertoire HTBI primers with Arm-PCR of CDR3 regions, the authors built TCR beta libraries. TCRdb itself ran the multiplex PCR reads through MiXCR, one entry per CDR3 protein. This table holds around 480,000 distinct CDR3 sequences, about 16% found once. The data were taken from a study of regulatory T cells in long-lasting Graves disease. Another study also made use of these data, one on T cells in Graves' hyperthyroidism and ophthalmopathy.

This chain links TRBV3-1 with TRBJ1-6; 9 bases are shared with TRBD1. Source: peripheral blood mononuclear cells (PBMCs), taken at new diagnosis, from a patient treated with antithyroid drugs. This receptor was taken from a woman aged 40-60 years with Graves disease. The CDR3 sequence is CASRGQGWSPLHF. The CDR3 DNA follows: TGTGCCAGCCGGGGACAGGGATGGTCACCCCTCCACTTT.